This T cell receptor beta chain emerged from a study of T cell repertoires in cytomegalovirus infection. Whole-study context: Newly reported HLA-C-restricted and thoroughly characterized HLA-B-restricted CMV epitopes were employed. The study, taken as a whole, reports: Across the ex vivo response, the dominant clonotypes were HLA-C-restricted CMV-specific TCR beta clonotypes. There were carriers of CMV plus the relevant HLA, and cumulative public TCR beta family frequency identified them.

Using its own MiXCR run on the reads, TCRdb lists one record per CDR3 protein. The sample has some 800,000 distinct CDR3 sequences; around a third are singletons. There are 14 residues in the CDR3. Germline V gene data show CDR1 as MNHEY and CDR2 as SVGEGT. V lost 6 bases to trimming and J lost 4 bases, with 15 bases between them. As concerns this clonotype: Its antigen is not identified.

This TCR was sampled from a human donor in good health (CMV status not recorded). Some clones in this sample may be carry-over from other donors' samples. The sequenced sample was cultured CD8+ T cells from PBMCs, obtained from culture after CMV antigen stimulation. This chain connects TRBV6-2 or TRBV6-3 to TRBJ1-2, with no clear D. The CDR3, as DNA: TGTGCCAGCAGCCCGGACCGGTGGGGCTATGGCTACACCTTC. Amino acids: CASSPDRWGYGYTF.